This section outlines one T cell receptor (beta chain) sequence together with its context. The specificity of this receptor is unknown. The record has no base qualities; no much larger clone is one base away. Genomic DNA served as template for TCR beta VDJ combination and CDR3 sequence profiling. An Illumina HiSeq 2000 was the platform used for TCR repertoire sequencing. From the authors' description of their analysis: Repertoire assessment relied on Simpson's diversity index, CDR3 size and DJ length profiles, and TRBV/TRBJ rearrangement plots. The most abundant DNA sequence in the deep sequencing data was defined as the immunodominant clone. CDR3 amino acid sequences were screened for sharing across subjects and were compared with published repertoires and the VDJdb database. The raw public reads went through TCRdb reprocessing: fastp at Q25, MiXCR clone calling, in-frame beta chains kept. Every CDR3 protein is listed once, alongside the most common genes and DNA of its rows. The V and J calls and clone size are TCRdb's, not the authors'. This sample has some 150,000 distinct CDR3 sequences in its table, and around two fifths of those were observed once. The ten largest clones add up to roughly 8.4% of the sample.

These data come from a study of CD8+CD57+ T cells in acquired aplastic anemia (dated by TCRdb to 2017 to 2018). Study-level background: On average, sorted CD4+ and CD8+ cells yielded approximately 3 ug of extracted DNA, with a range of roughly 0.17 to 27.4 ug. Healthy donor samples averaged roughly 9.9 million reads for CD4+ and 11 million to 14 million for CD8+ cells.

Findings and caveats that apply to the study as a whole: Patients and healthy controls showed no significant difference in CD8+ Simpson's diversity (P=0.060). Although twenty-nine CD8+ CDR3 sequences were shared by patients and controls, these sequences appeared highly expressed in patients and within the immunodominant clones of patients.

TCR repertoires of sorted CD4+ and CD8+ blood T cells from severe aplastic anemia patients and healthy subjects were deep-sequenced in the study. Ficoll-Paque density gradient centrifugation was used to isolate peripheral blood mononuclear cells. CD4+ and CD8+ T cells were sorted by FACS or magnetic beads before DNA extraction. Sequences were obtained from sorted CD4+, CD8+, or CD8+CD57+ T cells (not recorded which) from PBMCs. The clonotype was recovered from a human donor in good health, serving as a control.

The sequence in DNA is TGTGCCAGCAGGGGCGAGGCTGGCTACACCTTC. This encodes CASRGEAGYTF. The receptor chain draws on TRBV2 and TRBJ1-2; too little of a D gene remains to name it. Via the germline V gene, CDR1 is SNHLY and CDR2 FYNNEI. Trimming at the junction amounts to 6 bases on V and 7 bases on J, and the germline ends lie 9 bases apart. The CDR3 spans 11 residues, from the cysteine through the phenylalanine. Kept here is only the CDR3 DNA, which spans 33 bases and is read in frame from base 1.